This TCR beta chain was recovered during a study of shared clonotypes between healthy human individuals. Study-wide findings and caveats: There were few donors, and this limited the genetic and exposure-history diversity represented. Expectations were that clonotype sharing among donors would be affected by sequencing depth.

HIV-negative, healthy adults without recent acute infections or vaccinations were the donors. The length of the CDR3 is 16 residues. Looked up from germline, CDR1 is SGHTA and CDR2 is FQGTGA. V dropped 1 base and J dropped 8; count of bases not matched to a gene: 5. Sequencing was performed with immunoSEQ multiplex PCR; in TCRdb, only in-frame clones are kept and a portion is missing. The table shows about 480,000 clones, with roughly 85% occurring only once. Of note for this clone: The antigen is undetermined.

Sequenced input: PBMCs. This sequence originates from a woman aged 40 to 50 in good health. Some clones in this sample may be carry-over from other donors' samples. J is TRBJ2-1 and V is TRBV7-3; 13 positions agree with TRBD2. DNA of the CDR3: TGTGCCAGCAGCTTAATGGGGACTAGCGGGACCCATGAGCAGTTCTTC. It encodes CASSLMGTSGTHEQFF.